This T cell receptor beta chain is drawn from a study of shared T cell receptors in the human thymus. Profiled with immunoSEQ multiplex PCR; TCRdb holds only in-frame clones, not every one. The sample holds approximately 660,000 clones, roughly 88% seen once. This clone was seen a few times. Germline CDR1 is LNHDA and CDR2 is SQIVND (reference sequence). The CDR3 sequence is 15 residues long. The V end lost 3 bases, the J end lost 0 bases, and 12 bases lay between the germline ends. This sample was also put to use in a study of human thymus T cells.

Sequencing used thymocytes. The V gene is TRBV19, the J gene TRBJ2-7, with TRBD2 as a possible D gene (6 bases). The source is a boy under two years old with a congenital heart defect. Here the CDR3 reads CASSIFPGGSYEQYF. The CDR3 DNA reads as TGTGCCAGTAGTATTTTTCCCGGGGGCTCCTACGAGCAGTACTTC.